The 10 T cell receptor beta chains below all came from one sample that was sequenced in a study of CD8 T cells in ankylosing spondylitis. The study's findings and limits: In ankylosing spondylitis blood, a motif of roughly eight highly homologous TCR beta variants appeared characteristic.

For these receptors, no antigen is known. TCRdb itself ran the 5' RACE reads through MiXCR, one entry per CDR3 protein. The table lists more than 600,000 distinct CDR3 sequences, around 17% of them singletons. What was sequenced was blood, either unsorted or a sorted T cell fraction (not recorded which). The receptors come from a male donor with ankylosing spondylitis.

The chain is built from TRBV27 and TRBJ2-3; D unresolved. The CDR3 totals 13 residues. V lost 3 bases and J lost 1, with 5 bases in between. CDR1 is MNHEY, CDR2 SMNVEV, per germline (reference sequence). The DNA of the CDR3 is TGTGCCAGCAGTTTTCTGGGCACAGATACGCAGTATTTT. It translates to CASSFLGTDTQYF.

The chain couples TRBV7-9 to TRBJ2-1; D is perhaps TRBD1 (6 bases). Germline CDR1 and CDR2: SEHNR and FQNEAQ (reference sequence). V lost 5 bases and J 5 bases, leaving 10 bases between the germline ends. This CDR3 has 13 residues. The CDR3 DNA sequence: TGTGCCAGCAGCCCGGACAGTAACAATGAGCAGTTCTTC. This codes for CASSPDSNNEQFF.

The V call is TRBV18, the J call TRBJ2-3, with a weak D call TRBD2 (5 bases). Between the trimmed V and J ends, which lost 3 bases and 1 base, there was a span of 8 bases. This CDR3 region has 14 residues. Germline-derived CDR1 and CDR2 are KGHSH and LQKENI. In DNA form, the CDR3 reads TGTGCCAGCTCACCCTCACTAGGCACAGATACGCAGTATTTT. Translation: CASSPSLGTDTQYF.

There are a few counts of this clonotype. The chain employs TRBV14 and TRBJ2-7; the match to TRBD1 covers 7 bases. Germline V CDR1 and CDR2: SGHDN, FVKESK. This CDR3 is built from 14 residues. The ends lost 0 bases at V and 3 bases at J; junction bases unmatched: 2. CDR3 bases: TGTGCCAGCAGCCAAGAAGGGGGCTACTACGAGCAGTACTTC. This codes for CASSQEGGYYEQYF.

This clonotype was detected only a few times. Compared with germline, one end of the junction differs, possibly owing to a read error. For the CDR3, the DNA is TGCAGCGTCGAAGGAGGGACAGGGAGAGAGCAGTACTTC. Amino acids: CSVEGGTGREQYF. The rearrangement links TRBV29-1 to TRBJ2-7; 9 bases align to TRBD1. CDR1 and CDR2 (germline): SQVTM, ANQGSEA. The CDR3 spans 13 residues.

The chain has TRBV29-1 and TRBJ1-1; no firm D call. The CDR3 spans 12 residues. V was clipped by 1 base and J by 5 bases, with 8 bases between them. The V gene's germline CDR1 is SQVTM and CDR2 ANQGSEA. The DNA of the CDR3 is TGCAGCGTTGAAGCTAGCGGGACTGAAGCTTTCTTT. Amino acids: CSVEASGTEAFF.

This sequence joins TRBV7-9 and TRBJ2-7, with unresolved D. The CDR3 consists of 13 residues. Germline V CDR1 and CDR2: SEHNR, FQNEAQ (reference sequence). Trimming cost V 1 base and J 6 bases, with 10 bases left between them. CDR3 DNA sequence: TGTGCCAGCAGCTTAGAACCTAGGGTCGAGCAGTACTTC. Translation gives CASSLEPRVEQYF.

The chain is built from TRBV6-6 and TRBJ2-5; tentative D call: TRBD1 (6 bases). The V gene lost 5 bases and the J gene lost 7 bases, with 14 bases spanning the gap. The length of the CDR3 is 13 residues. Germline V gives CDR1 MNHNY, CDR2 SVGAGI (reference sequence). The CDR3 is CASSNRAPGTQYF. CDR3 in DNA: TGTGCCAGCAGTAACAGGGCCCCGGGGACCCAGTACTTC.

On this clonotype itself: A much larger clonotype is one base distant, so this may be a read error. The conserved phenylalanine or tryptophan normally closing the CDR3 is absent here, so this likely arose from a read error. The chain has TRBV12-3 or TRBV12-4 and TRBJ2-7; possible D gene TRBD1, 5 bases. The V gene lost 5 bases and the J gene lost 0 bases, with 8 bases spanning the gap. This CDR3 has 13 residues. CDR3 in DNA: TGTGCCAGCAGTCTACAGGACTCCTACGAGCAGTACTTA. This translates into CASSLQDSYEQYL.

The sample holds many counts of this clonotype. The chain joins TRBV7-9 to TRBJ2-3, with D hard to call. CDR1 and CDR2 from the germline V gene are SEHNR and FQNEAQ (reference sequence). V lost 5 bases and J lost 2, with 11 bases in between. This CDR3 is built from 14 residues. Written as DNA, the CDR3 is TGTGCCAGCAGCCCAGGCCAAACCACAGATACGCAGTATTTT. Amino acids: CASSPGQTTDTQYF. Complete variable domain (other parts from reference TRBV7-9 and TRBJ2-3): DTGVSQNPRHKITKRGQNVTFRCDPISEHNRLYWYRQTLGQGPEFLTYFQNEAQLEKSRLLSDRFSAERPKGSFSTLEIQRTEQGDSAMYLCASSPGQTTDTQYFGPGTRLTVL.